The rows below give T cell receptor beta chains drawn from one sample of a study of blood T cells in healthy people across ages. TCRdb processed the 5' RACE reads anew with MiXCR; each CDR3 protein has one entry. The repertoire consists of fewer than 600,000 distinct CDR3 sequences, with around 27% occurring once and the leading ten covering 3% to 4.5%. These records were also assigned to another study, of T cells of mothers and their children.

The sequencing input was blood. The receptors come from a boy between 2 and 15 years old in good health. The CDR3 runs from the conserved cysteine through the conserved F or W. A D gene is named only where the DNA matches it firmly. The size field is filled for only some rows; it gives once, few, many or a size class.

d_gene,abundance,v_gene,j_gene,CDR3aa,CDR3nt
TRBD2,few,TRBV5-1,TRBJ2-3,CASCEAGTGSGTQYF,TGCGCCAGCTGCGAAGCGGGGACTGGCTCGGGGACGCAGTATTTT
TRBD1,-,TRBV6-5,TRBJ1-4,CASSYPPDRGLGGEKLFF,TGTGCCAGCAGTTATCCCCCGGACAGGGGGCTTGGTGGGGAAAAACTGTTTTTT
TRBD1,-,TRBV19,TRBJ1-1,CASSTGTGSTEAFF,TGTGCCAGTAGTACCGGGACAGGGAGCACTGAAGCTTTCTTT
TRBD2,-,TRBV29-1,TRBJ2-1,CSVLTSGSNEQFF,TGCAGCGTTTTAACTAGCGGAAGCAATGAGCAGTTCTTC
-,few,TRBV20-1,TRBJ1-5,CSAREVDQPQHF,TGCAGTGCTAGAGAGGTAGATCAGCCCCAGCATTTT
TRBD1,many,TRBV9,TRBJ2-3,CASSADRASTDTQYF,TGTGCCAGCAGCGCGGACAGGGCGAGCACAGATACGCAGTATTTT
-,-,TRBV10-3,TRBJ1-1,CAISEGTNPTEAFF,TGTGCCATCAGTGAGGGCACCAACCCCACTGAAGCTTTCTTT
TRBD2,few,TRBV5-1,TRBJ2-1,CASSLAAGDNEQFF,TGCGCCAGCAGCTTGGCGGCGGGGGACAATGAGCAGTTCTTC
-,once,TRBV7-9,TRBJ2-3,CASSPDRRGSDTQYF,TGTGCCAGCAGCCCAGACAGGAGGGGTTCAGATACGCAGTATTTT
-,few,TRBV20-1,TRBJ2-7,CSARDVSSYEQYF,TGCAGTGCTAGAGATGTAAGCTCCTACGAGCAGTACTTC
TRBD2,-,TRBV6-2/TRBV6-3,TRBJ2-5,CASSHLVSGEETQYF,TGTGCCAGCAGTCACTTGGTTAGCGGGGAGGAGACCCAGTACTTC
TRBD2,-,TRBV9,TRBJ2-1,CASSARTSGRGDEQFF,TGTGCCAGCAGCGCCAGGACTAGCGGGAGAGGGGATGAGCAGTTCTTC
TRBD1,-,TRBV5-1,TRBJ1-2,CASSHGQGSNYGYTF,TGCGCCAGCAGCCATGGACAGGGGTCTAACTATGGCTACACCTTC
-,-,TRBV5-5,TRBJ2-1,CASSSGQYNEQFF,TGTGCCAGCAGCTCCGGACAGTACAATGAGCAGTTCTTC
TRBD1,few,TRBV20-1,TRBJ1-2,CSHLGQGNYGYTF,TGCAGTCACCTGGGACAGGGGAACTATGGCTACACCTTC
-,few,TRBV6-4,TRBJ1-5,CASNGQFNQPQHF,TGTGCCAGCAATGGACAGTTCAATCAGCCCCAGCATTTT
-,-,TRBV3-1,TRBJ2-1,CASSPLRTYNEQFF,TGTGCCAGCAGCCCCCTAAGGACTTACAATGAGCAGTTCTTC
TRBD1,-,TRBV29-1,TRBJ1-2,CSTFGQGETYGYTF,TGCAGCACATTTGGACAGGGGGAAACCTATGGCTACACCTTC
-,few,TRBV5-1,TRBJ2-7,CASSLDPGPSSEQYF,TGCGCCAGCAGCTTGGACCCGGGACCCTCCTCCGAGCAGTACTTC
-,many,TRBV24-1,TRBJ2-1,CATSDPGQTYNEQFF,TGTGCCACCAGTGATCCAGGGCAGACCTACAATGAGCAGTTCTTC
-,-,TRBV6-5,TRBJ1-2,CASSYSVAANYGYTF,TGTGCCAGCAGTTACTCGGTAGCAGCTAACTATGGCTACACCTTC
-,-,TRBV7-2,TRBJ1-5,CASSSPGSNQPQHF,TGTGCCAGCAGCTCCCCGGGGAGCAATCAGCCCCAGCATTTT
TRBD1,-,TRBV30,TRBJ1-1,CAWRATGGFTEAFF,TGTGCCTGGAGGGCGACAGGGGGCTTCACTGAAGCTTTCTTT
-,-,TRBV30,TRBJ1-2,CAWSGGGRLLSYTF,TGTGCCTGGAGTGGTGGGGGCAGGCTCTTAAGCTACACCTTC
-,-,TRBV10-3,TRBJ2-3,CAISRAAGDTQYF,TGTGCCATCAGCCGCGCCGCGGGAGATACGCAGTATTTT
-,few,TRBV3-1,TRBJ2-7,CASKKGWSSYEQYF,TGTGCCAGCAAAAAGGGATGGAGCTCCTACGAGCAGTACTTC
TRBD2,few,TRBV11-2,TRBJ2-3,CASSLVGLAGPTDTQYF,TGTGCCAGCAGCTTAGTGGGGCTAGCGGGGCCCACAGATACGCAGTATTTT
TRBD2,-,TRBV5-1,TRBJ2-1,CASSLALRETTYNEQFF,TGCGCCAGCAGCTTGGCCTTGCGGGAGACGACCTACAATGAGCAGTTCTTC
TRBD2,few,TRBV5-1,TRBJ2-1,CASSSSGRAHGEQFF,TGCGCCAGCAGCTCTAGCGGGAGGGCACATGGTGAGCAGTTCTTC
TRBD1,-,TRBV6-5,TRBJ2-7,CASSTSRDSFYEQYF,TGTGCCAGCAGTACGTCCCGGGACAGTTTCTACGAGCAGTACTTC
TRBD2,few,TRBV10-3,TRBJ2-7,CAISTGLAGVSYEQYF,TGTGCCATCAGTACGGGACTAGCGGGAGTTTCCTACGAGCAGTACTTC
TRBD2,-,TRBV12-3/TRBV12-4,TRBJ2-4,CASSRTSGSRTKNIQYF,TGTGCCAGCAGCAGGACTAGCGGGAGTAGGACCAAAAACATTCAGTACTTC
-,few,TRBV25-1,TRBJ2-5,CASSRWGQETQYF,TGTGCCAGCAGTAGGTGGGGCCAAGAGACCCAGTACTTC
-,-,TRBV7-9,TRBJ2-5,CASSLGGKLLF,TGTGCCAGCAGCTTAGGGGGGAAACTGCTCTTC
-,-,TRBV2,TRBJ2-5,CASSREVSSETQYF,TGTGCCAGCAGTCGAGAAGTATCGTCGGAGACCCAGTACTTC
TRBD2,-,TRBV4-1,TRBJ2-7,CASSQRRLAEGDSYEQYF,TGCGCCAGCAGCCAAAGACGACTAGCGGAGGGTGACTCCTACGAGCAGTACTTC
-,few,TRBV12-3/TRBV12-4,TRBJ1-1,CAVGERAEAFF,TGTGCCGTGGGGGAAAGGGCTGAAGCTTTCTTT
-,-,TRBV19,TRBJ2-7,CASSAGGYEYEQYF,TGTGCCAGTAGCGCAGGGGGGTACGAGTACGAGCAGTACTTC
-,many,TRBV20-1,TRBJ2-1,CSASPDRDFSYNEQFF,TGCAGTGCTAGTCCGGACCGGGACTTCTCCTACAATGAGCAGTTCTTC
TRBD1,-,TRBV6-1,TRBJ1-2,CASSSPRTGYGYTF,TGTGCCAGCAGTTCCCCGAGGACAGGGTATGGCTACACCTTC
TRBD2,few,TRBV12-3/TRBV12-4,TRBJ2-5,CASSLSGRRETQYF,TGTGCCAGCAGCCTTAGCGGGAGGAGAGAGACCCAGTACTTC
-,-,TRBV3-1,TRBJ2-7,CASSQVGSSPSYEQYF,TGTGCCAGCAGCCAAGTAGGGTCAAGCCCCTCCTACGAGCAGTACTTC
-,-,TRBV5-5,TRBJ2-7,CASSSATGRGEQYF,TGTGCCAGCAGCTCGGCCACCGGTAGGGGCGAGCAGTACTTC
-,-,TRBV30,TRBJ2-5,CAWSDQETQYF,TGTGCCTGGAGCGACCAAGAGACCCAGTACTTC
-,-,TRBV2,TRBJ2-1,CASGDDEQFF,TGTGCCAGCGGAGACGATGAGCAGTTCTTC
-,few,TRBV27,TRBJ2-1,CASSLWFNYLPDEQFF,TGTGCCAGCAGTTTATGGTTCAACTACCTCCCCGATGAGCAGTTCTTC